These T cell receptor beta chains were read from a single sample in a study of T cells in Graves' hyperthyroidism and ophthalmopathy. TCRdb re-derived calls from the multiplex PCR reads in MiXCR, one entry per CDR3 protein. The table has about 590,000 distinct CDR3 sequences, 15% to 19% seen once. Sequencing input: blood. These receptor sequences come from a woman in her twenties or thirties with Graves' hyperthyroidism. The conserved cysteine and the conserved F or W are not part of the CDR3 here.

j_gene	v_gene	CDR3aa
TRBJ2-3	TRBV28	ASSPSVAGDADTQY
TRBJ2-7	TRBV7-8	ASRGGGADEQY
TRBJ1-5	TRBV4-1	ASSQLPGGGGPQH
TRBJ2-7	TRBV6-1	ASRGTGYEQY
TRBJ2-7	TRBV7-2	ASSLVPRLYEQY
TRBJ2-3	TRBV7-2	ASSLSPSGGTDTQY
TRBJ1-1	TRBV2	ASSEWTDRTTEAF
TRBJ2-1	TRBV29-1	SGQGASEQF
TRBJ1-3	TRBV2	ASLKDRGRNTIY
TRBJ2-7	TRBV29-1	SVAEGLAGGYEQY
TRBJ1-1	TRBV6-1	ASTRTAATEAF
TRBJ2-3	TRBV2	ASSDSRDRDRDTQY
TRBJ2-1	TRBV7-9	ASTKGALAYNEQF
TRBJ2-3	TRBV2	ASRSFQQGTDTQY
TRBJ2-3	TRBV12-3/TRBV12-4	ASTLAGWSTDTQY
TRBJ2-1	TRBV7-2	ASSISGFSESEQF
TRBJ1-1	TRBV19	ASSTSRIPDSGRGGTEAF
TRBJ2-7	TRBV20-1	SAEDADYSYEQY
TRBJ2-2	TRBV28	ASRQGAGGELF
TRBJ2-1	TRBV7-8	ASSLDGTSGRMIAYNEQF
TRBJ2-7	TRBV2	ASRLGQAGEQY
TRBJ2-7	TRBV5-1	ASSLHPTSGQSYEQY
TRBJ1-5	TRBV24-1	ATSDDGEPQH
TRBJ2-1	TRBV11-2	ASSLRITSGRYNEQF
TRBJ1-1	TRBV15	ATSNGRGAPRRMNTEAF
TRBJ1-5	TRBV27	ASSMNRGHQPQH
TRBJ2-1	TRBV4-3	ASSRRESNEQF
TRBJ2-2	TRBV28	ASSPDREFANTGELF
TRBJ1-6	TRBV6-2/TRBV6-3	ASSYRDRANSPLH
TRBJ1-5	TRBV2	ASSEVDGHNQPQH
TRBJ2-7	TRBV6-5	ASSYSSGEQY